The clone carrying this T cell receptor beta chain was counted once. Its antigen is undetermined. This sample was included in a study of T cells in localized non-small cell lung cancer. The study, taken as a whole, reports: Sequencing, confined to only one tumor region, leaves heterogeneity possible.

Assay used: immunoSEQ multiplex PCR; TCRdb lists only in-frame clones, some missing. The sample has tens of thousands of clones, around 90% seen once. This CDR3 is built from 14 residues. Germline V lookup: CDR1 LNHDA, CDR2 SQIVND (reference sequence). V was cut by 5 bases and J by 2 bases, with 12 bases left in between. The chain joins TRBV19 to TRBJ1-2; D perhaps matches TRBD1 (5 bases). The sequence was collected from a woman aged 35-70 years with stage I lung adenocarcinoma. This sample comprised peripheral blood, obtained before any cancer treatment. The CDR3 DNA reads TGTGCCAGTAGTTCCGGGACCTTCAACTATGGCTACACCTTC. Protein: CASSSGTFNYGYTF. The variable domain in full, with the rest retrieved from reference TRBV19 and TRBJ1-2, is DGGITQSPKYLFRKEGQNVTLSCEQNLNHDAMYWYRQDPGQGLRLIYYSQIVNDFQKGDIAEGYSVSREKKESFPLTVTSAQKNPTAFYLCASSSGTFNYGYTFGSGTRLTVV.